A selection of T cell receptor beta chains follows, all from one sample in a study of blood T cell repertoires in COVID-19. Produced via immunoSEQ multiplex PCR; TCRdb's table is partial and in-frame only. The sample contains about 100,000 clones, over 70% of which appear only once. Input material: peripheral blood. The source is a man aged 45 to 65 with acute or convalescent COVID-19. The CDR3 runs from the conserved cysteine through the conserved F or W. Fields, in order: J gene, D gene, V gene, clone size, CDR3 protein, CDR3 DNA. D genes are given only for firm matches. A row's size may be missing; if present it is once, few, many or a size class.

TRBJ2-3	TRBD2	TRBV10-1	NA	CASSQRGTTDTQYF	TGCGCCAGCAGTCAGCGGGGGACCACAGATACGCAGTATTTT
TRBJ2-7	TRBD1	TRBV12-3/TRBV12-4	NA	CASRGQGAYEQYF	TGTGCCAGCCGAGGACAGGGGGCCTACGAGCAGTACTTC
TRBJ2-3	NA	TRBV4-1	NA	CASSQVSGFSTDTQYF	TGCGCCAGCAGCCAAGTTTCAGGGTTTAGCACAGATACGCAGTATTTT
TRBJ1-4	NA	TRBV19	NA	CASSIAVATNEKLFF	TGTGCCAGTAGTATCGCGGTTGCAACTAATGAAAAACTGTTTTTT
TRBJ2-7	NA	TRBV28	NA	CASRPTGLRDEQYF	TGTGCCAGCAGACCCACGGGTTTGCGGGACGAGCAGTACTTC
TRBJ2-1	TRBD2	TRBV5-1	once	CASSLASGSGVAYNEQFF	TGCGCCAGCAGCTTGGCTAGCGGGAGTGGGGTTGCCTACAATGAGCAGTTCTTC
TRBJ1-2	NA	TRBV24-1	NA	CATSENGPGGYGYTF	TGTGCCACCAGTGAAAACGGCCCCGGGGGGTATGGCTACACCTTC
TRBJ2-7	TRBD1	TRBV6-5	NA	CASSRDSRAYEQYF	TGTGCCAGCAGCCGGGACAGCCGAGCCTACGAGCAGTACTTC
TRBJ2-7	TRBD1	TRBV7-6	NA	CASSVSGTGTYEQYF	TGTGCCAGCAGCGTCTCCGGGACAGGGACCTACGAGCAGTACTTC
TRBJ2-7	NA	TRBV4-2	NA	CASSQGAGGEQYF	TGTGCCAGCAGCCAAGGGGCGGGTGGGGAGCAGTACTTC
TRBJ1-2	TRBD1	TRBV5-6	NA	CASSLWGTGNYGYTF	TGTGCCAGCAGCTTGTGGGGGACAGGGAACTATGGCTACACCTTC
TRBJ2-1	NA	TRBV7-9	NA	CASSLGSLSYNEQFF	TGTGCCAGCAGCTTAGGGAGCCTCTCCTACAATGAGCAGTTCTTC
TRBJ1-6	TRBD1	TRBV28	once	CASSLFAGTGDNSPLHF	TGTGCCAGCAGTTTATTCGCCGGGACAGGAGATAATTCACCCCTCCACTTT
TRBJ2-2	TRBD1	TRBV5-1	NA	CASYRGTGTGELFF	TGCGCCAGCTACAGGGGGACGGGCACCGGGGAGCTGTTTTTT
TRBJ2-7	NA	TRBV7-2	NA	CASSLSGVSTYEQYF	TGTGCCAGCAGCTTATCGGGGGTATCCACCTACGAGCAGTACTTC
TRBJ1-3	NA	TRBV19	NA	CASSAPGRWAGNTIYF	TGTGCCAGTAGTGCCCCAGGGCGCTGGGCTGGAAACACCATATATTTT
TRBJ2-7	TRBD2	TRBV2	once	CATASGGYNYEQYF	TGTGCCACGGCGAGCGGGGGGTATAACTACGAGCAGTACTTC
TRBJ2-5	NA	TRBV30	NA	CAWSQQEAQYF	TGTGCCTGGAGTCAGCAAGAGGCCCAGTACTTC
TRBJ2-7	TRBD2	TRBV28	NA	CASSPNRLAGAGSSYEQYF	TGTGCCAGCAGTCCCAACCGACTAGCGGGAGCGGGTAGCTCCTACGAGCAGTACTTC
TRBJ2-2	TRBD2	TRBV5-1	NA	CASSLGLAGELFF	TGCGCCAGCAGTTTGGGACTAGCCGGGGAGCTGTTTTTT
TRBJ2-3	NA	TRBV5-1	NA	CASGGTVTDTQYF	TGCGCCAGCGGCGGGACAGTCACAGATACGCAGTATTTT
TRBJ2-2	TRBD1	TRBV27	NA	CASSGTGDPGELFF	TGTGCCAGCAGTGGGACAGGGGATCCCGGGGAGCTGTTTTTT
TRBJ2-5	NA	TRBV29-1	NA	CSVAFIGGQETQYF	TGCAGCGTCGCCTTTATAGGGGGACAAGAGACCCAGTACTTC
TRBJ2-3	TRBD2	TRBV5-1	NA	CASRPPWASGRDTQYF	TGCGCCAGCAGGCCCCCCTGGGCTAGCGGGAGGGATACGCAGTATTTT
TRBJ1-1	NA	TRBV7-2	NA	CASSSFLGTEAFF	TGTGCCAGCAGCTCATTCCTAGGCACTGAAGCTTTCTTT
TRBJ2-3	NA	TRBV21-1	NA	CASSGRWTSGSTDTQYF	TGTGCCAGCAGCGGGCGTTGGACTAGCGGGAGCACAGATACGCAGTATTTT
TRBJ2-7	TRBD1	TRBV5-1	NA	CASSWSGTEYEQYF	TGCGCCAGCAGCTGGTCCGGGACAGAGTACGAGCAGTACTTC
TRBJ2-1	TRBD2	TRBV6-4	once	CASSPREAGEQFF	TGTGCCAGCAGTCCCCGGGAGGCGGGTGAGCAGTTCTTC
TRBJ2-1	NA	TRBV3-1/TRBV3-2	NA	CASSPRGSKEQFF	TGTGCCAGCAGCCCAAGGGGAAGCAAAGAGCAGTTCTTC
TRBJ2-7	NA	TRBV5-6	NA	CASSNRARQTFSYEQYF	TGTGCCAGCAGCAATAGGGCCCGACAGACTTTTTCCTACGAGCAGTACTTC
TRBJ2-5	TRBD1	TRBV2	NA	CASRDRGWETQYF	TGTGCCAGCCGGGACAGGGGGTGGGAGACCCAGTACTTC
TRBJ1-3	NA	TRBV2	NA	CASSYRLRSGNTIYF	TGTGCCAGCAGTTACCGACTCCGCTCTGGAAACACCATATATTTT
TRBJ1-5	NA	TRBV21-1	NA	CASSKRIFRVGQPQHF	TGTGCCAGCAGCAAAAGAATCTTCAGGGTGGGGCAGCCCCAGCATTTT
TRBJ2-7	NA	TRBV7-8	NA	CASSRDGGEQYF	TGTGCCAGCAGCCGAGACGGGGGCGAGCAGTACTTC
TRBJ2-3	NA	TRBV18	once	CASSRRDGSTDTQYF	TGTGCCAGCTCGCGGCGGGACGGCAGCACAGATACGCAGTATTTT
TRBJ1-6	TRBD1	TRBV5-5	NA	CASSFTGVGTPLHF	TGTGCCAGCAGCTTCACAGGGGTAGGTACACCCCTCCACTTT
TRBJ2-3	NA	TRBV27	once	CASSRGTDTDTQYF	TGTGCCAGCAGTAGGGGGACGGACACAGATACGCAGTATTTT
TRBJ2-7	TRBD1	TRBV6-5	once	CASSPGQGWYEQYF	TGTGCCAGCAGCCCGGGACAGGGATGGTACGAGCAGTACTTC
TRBJ1-2	TRBD1	TRBV2	NA	CASSRDRGPYGYTF	TGTGCCAGCAGTAGGGACAGGGGGCCCTATGGCTACACCTTC
TRBJ2-3	NA	TRBV7-9	NA	CASSPGGWAADTQYF	TGTGCCAGCAGCCCAGGGGGGTGGGCGGCAGATACGCAGTATTTT
TRBJ2-1	TRBD2	TRBV19	NA	CASSQTSGIGEQFF	TGTGCCAGTAGTCAGACTAGCGGGATAGGTGAGCAGTTCTTC
TRBJ2-2	TRBD1	TRBV30	NA	CAWSDRTGGNTGELFF	TGTGCCTGGAGTGACCGGACAGGGGGAAACACCGGGGAGCTGTTTTTT
TRBJ1-2	NA	TRBV5-4	NA	CASSSQGEGGYTF	TGTGCCAGCAGCTCCCAAGGGGAAGGAGGCTACACCTTC
TRBJ2-7	TRBD2	TRBV11-1	NA	CASSDLGLAASYEQYF	TGTGCCAGCAGCGACCTGGGACTAGCGGCTTCCTACGAGCAGTACTTC
TRBJ2-7	NA	TRBV5-1	once	CASSLEGRWREQYF	TGCGCCAGCAGCTTGGAGGGGAGGTGGCGGGAGCAGTACTTC
TRBJ2-7	TRBD2	TRBV5-1	NA	CASSLTGTSYEQYF	TGCGCCAGCAGCTTAACCGGGACTAGCTACGAGCAGTACTTC
TRBJ2-2	NA	TRBV11-1	NA	CASSSSIRTNTGELFF	TGTGCCAGCAGCTCCTCGATCAGGACGAACACCGGGGAGCTGTTTTTT
TRBJ1-2	NA	TRBV2	NA	CASSVQGRGYGYTF	TGTGCCAGCAGTGTTCAGGGGAGGGGGTATGGCTACACCTTC
TRBJ2-3	NA	TRBV9	NA	CASSSGGGSPTDTQYF	TGTGCCAGCAGCTCAGGGGGCGGGAGCCCGACAGATACGCAGTATTTT
TRBJ1-1	NA	TRBV30	NA	CAWSTDTYTEAFF	TGTGCCTGGAGCACGGACACCTACACTGAAGCTTTCTTT
TRBJ2-3	NA	TRBV30	NA	CAGGDPAGSTDTQYF	TGTGCCGGAGGGGACCCGGCAGGGTCAACAGATACGCAGTATTTT
TRBJ2-1	NA	TRBV28	NA	CASSFTPPPGQEQFF	TGTGCCAGCAGTTTTACCCCTCCACCAGGGCAGGAGCAGTTCTTC
TRBJ2-5	NA	TRBV7-9	NA	CASSPKQIFQETQYF	TGTGCCAGCAGCCCGAAACAGATCTTCCAAGAGACCCAGTACTTC
TRBJ2-1	NA	TRBV27	NA	CASSPNVGSSYNEQFF	TGTGCCAGCAGTCCAAACGTCGGGTCCTCCTACAATGAGCAGTTCTTC
TRBJ2-3	TRBD2	TRBV3-1/TRBV3-2	NA	CASSPRRASGRADTQYF	TGTGCCAGCAGCCCAAGACGGGCTAGCGGGAGAGCTGATACGCAGTATTTT
TRBJ2-3	NA	TRBV15	NA	CATSRDDATERDTQYF	TGTGCCACCAGCAGAGATGACGCTACCGAGCGGGATACGCAGTATTTT
TRBJ2-1	TRBD2	TRBV28	NA	CASRGSGRFYNEQFF	TGTGCCAGCAGGGGTAGCGGGAGATTCTACAATGAGCAGTTCTTC
TRBJ2-5	NA	TRBV5-5	NA	CASSLEHRQETQYF	TGTGCCAGCAGCTTGGAGCACAGACAAGAGACCCAGTACTTC
TRBJ2-1	NA	TRBV5-4	few	CASSLQQGLYNEQFF	TGTGCCAGCAGCTTGCAACAGGGTTTGTACAATGAGCAGTTCTTC
TRBJ1-1	NA	TRBV30	NA	CAWSTGTPRGNTEAFF	TGTGCCTGGAGTACCGGGACACCGAGGGGGAACACTGAAGCTTTCTTT